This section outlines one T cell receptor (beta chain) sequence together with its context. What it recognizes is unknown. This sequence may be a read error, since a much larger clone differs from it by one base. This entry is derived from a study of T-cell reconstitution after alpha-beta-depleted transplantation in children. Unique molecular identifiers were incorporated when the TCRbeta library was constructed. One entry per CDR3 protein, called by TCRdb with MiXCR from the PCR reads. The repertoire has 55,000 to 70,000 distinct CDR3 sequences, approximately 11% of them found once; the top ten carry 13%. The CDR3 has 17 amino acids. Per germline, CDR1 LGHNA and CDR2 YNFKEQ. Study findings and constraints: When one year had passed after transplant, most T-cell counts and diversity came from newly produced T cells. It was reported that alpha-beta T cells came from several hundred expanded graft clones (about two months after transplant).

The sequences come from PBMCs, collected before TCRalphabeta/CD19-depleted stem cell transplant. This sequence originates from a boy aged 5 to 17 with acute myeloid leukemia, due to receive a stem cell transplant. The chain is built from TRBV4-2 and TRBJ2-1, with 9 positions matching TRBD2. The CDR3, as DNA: TGTGCCATCAGCCATGAGCTTCCGACTAGCGGTTACAATGAGCAGTTCTTC. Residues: CAISHELPTSGYNEQFF.